The T cell receptor (beta chain) under discussion was sequenced for a study of T cell repertoires in cytomegalovirus infection. In the study overall: Recently identified HLA-C-restricted CMV epitopes were used, and well-studied HLA-B-restricted CMV epitopes were used as well. CMV infection and matching HLA type were both indicated by public TCR beta signatures. Study-wide results and limits: Cumulative public TCR beta family frequency identified carriers of CMV plus the relevant HLA. In two of eight donors, the top clonotype was HLA-C-restricted CMV-specific.

The CDR3 sequence is 16 residues long. V lost 2 bases, J lost 1 base, and 15 bases lay in between. Germline loops: CDR1 KGHSH, CDR2 LQKENI. This clonotype was seen a handful of times. Its antigen is undetermined. TCRdb reanalysed the reads using MiXCR and keeps one entry per CDR3 protein. The table lists 450,000 to 600,000 distinct CDR3 sequences, roughly 34% of them singletons. The TCR sequence derives from a human donor in good health (CMV status not recorded). Some clones in this sample may be carry-over from other donors' samples. The J gene is TRBJ2-7, the V gene TRBV18, with D maybe TRBD2 (6 bases). This specimen was cultured PBMCs, taken from culture after CMV antigen stimulation. The CDR3 nucleotides are TGTGCCAGCTCACCAAGTTTCGGGGGATGGTCCTACGAGCAGTACGTC. This codes for CASSPSFGGWSYEQYV.